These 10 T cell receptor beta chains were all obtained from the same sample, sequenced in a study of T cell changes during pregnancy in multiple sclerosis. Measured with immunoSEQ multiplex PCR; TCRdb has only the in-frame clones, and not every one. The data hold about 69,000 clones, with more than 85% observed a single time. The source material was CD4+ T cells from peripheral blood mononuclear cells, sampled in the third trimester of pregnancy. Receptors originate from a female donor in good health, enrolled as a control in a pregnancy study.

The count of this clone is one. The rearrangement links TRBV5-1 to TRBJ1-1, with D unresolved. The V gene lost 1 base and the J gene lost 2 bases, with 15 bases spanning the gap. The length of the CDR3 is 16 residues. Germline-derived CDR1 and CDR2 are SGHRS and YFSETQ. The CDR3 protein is CASSLPGGTPNTEAFF. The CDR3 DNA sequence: TGCGCCAGCAGCTTGCCCGGAGGAACACCCAACACTGAAGCTTTCTTT.

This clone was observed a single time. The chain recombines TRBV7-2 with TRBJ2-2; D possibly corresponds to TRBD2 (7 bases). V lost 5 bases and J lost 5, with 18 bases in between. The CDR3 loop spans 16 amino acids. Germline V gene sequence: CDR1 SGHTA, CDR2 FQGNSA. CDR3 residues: CASSPSGQLNTGELFF. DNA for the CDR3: TGTGCCAGCAGCCCTAGCGGACAGTTAAATACCGGGGAGCTGTTTTTT.

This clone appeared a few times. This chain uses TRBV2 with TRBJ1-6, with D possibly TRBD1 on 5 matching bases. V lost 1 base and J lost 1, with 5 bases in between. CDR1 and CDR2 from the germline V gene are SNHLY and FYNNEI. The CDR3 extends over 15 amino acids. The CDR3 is CASSEEGSYNSPLHF. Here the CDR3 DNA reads TGTGCCAGCAGTGAAGAGGGGTCCTATAATTCACCCCTCCACTTT.

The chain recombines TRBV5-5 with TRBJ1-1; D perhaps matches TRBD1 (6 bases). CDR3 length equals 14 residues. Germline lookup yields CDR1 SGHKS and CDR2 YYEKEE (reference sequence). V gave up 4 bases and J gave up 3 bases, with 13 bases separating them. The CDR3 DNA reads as TGTGCCAGCAGCGCACAGGGTTGGGACACTGAAGCTTTCTTT. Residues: CASSAQGWDTEAFF. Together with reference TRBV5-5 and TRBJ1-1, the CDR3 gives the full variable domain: DAGVTQSPTHLIKTRGQQVTLRCSPISGHKSVSWYQQVLGQGPQFIFQYYEKEERGRGNFPDRFSARQFPNYSSELNVNALLLGDSALYLCASSAQGWDTEAFFGQGTRLTVV.

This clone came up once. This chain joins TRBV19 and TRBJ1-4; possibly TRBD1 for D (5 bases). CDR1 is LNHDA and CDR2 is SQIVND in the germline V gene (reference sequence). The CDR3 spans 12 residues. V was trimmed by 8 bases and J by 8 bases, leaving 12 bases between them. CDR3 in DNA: TGTGCCAGTGGAGACAGCGTCGAAAAACTGTTTTTT. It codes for CASGDSVEKLFF. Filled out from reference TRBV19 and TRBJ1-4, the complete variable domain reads DGGITQSPKYLFRKEGQNVTLSCEQNLNHDAMYWYRQDPGQGLRLIYYSQIVNDFQKGDIAEGYSVSREKKESFPLTVTSAQKNPTAFYLCASGDSVEKLFFGSGTQLSVL.

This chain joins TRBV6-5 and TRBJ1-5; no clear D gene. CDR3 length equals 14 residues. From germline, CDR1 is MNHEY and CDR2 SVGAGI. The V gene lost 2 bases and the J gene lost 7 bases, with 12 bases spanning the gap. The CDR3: CASSYTFEGQPQHF. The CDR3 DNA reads TGTGCCAGCAGTTACACCTTTGAGGGACAGCCCCAGCATTTT.

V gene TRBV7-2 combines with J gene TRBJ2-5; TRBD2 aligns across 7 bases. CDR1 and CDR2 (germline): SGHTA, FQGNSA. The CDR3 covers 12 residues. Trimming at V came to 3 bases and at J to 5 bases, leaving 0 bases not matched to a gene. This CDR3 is CASSFGGETQYF. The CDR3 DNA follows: TGTGCCAGCAGCTTCGGGGGGGAGACCCAGTACTTC.

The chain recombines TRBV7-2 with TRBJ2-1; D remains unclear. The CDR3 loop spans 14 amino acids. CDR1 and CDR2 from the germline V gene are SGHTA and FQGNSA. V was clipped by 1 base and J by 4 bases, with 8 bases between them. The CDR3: CASSLGNRYNEQFF. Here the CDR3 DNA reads TGTGCCAGCAGCTTAGGGAACAGATACAATGAGCAGTTCTTC. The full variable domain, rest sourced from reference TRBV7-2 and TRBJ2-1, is GAGVSQSPSNKVTEKGKDVELRCDPISGHTALYWYRQSLGQGLEFLIYFQGNSAPDKSGLPSDRFSAERTGGSVSTLTIQRTQQEDSAVYLCASSLGNRYNEQFFGPGTRLTVL.

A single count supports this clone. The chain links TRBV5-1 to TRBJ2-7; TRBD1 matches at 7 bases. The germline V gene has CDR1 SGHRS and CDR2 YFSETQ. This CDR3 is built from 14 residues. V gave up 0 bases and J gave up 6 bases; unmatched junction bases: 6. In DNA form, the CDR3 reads TGCGCCAGCAGCTTGGTACAGGGGTACGGCGAGCAGTACTTC. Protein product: CASSLVQGYGEQYF. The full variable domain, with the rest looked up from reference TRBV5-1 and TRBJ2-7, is KAGVTQTPRYLIKTRGQQVTLSCSPISGHRSVSWYQQTPGQGLQFLFEYFSETQRNKGNFPGRFSGRQFSNSRSEMNVSTLELGDSALYLCASSLVQGYGEQYFGPGTRLTVT.

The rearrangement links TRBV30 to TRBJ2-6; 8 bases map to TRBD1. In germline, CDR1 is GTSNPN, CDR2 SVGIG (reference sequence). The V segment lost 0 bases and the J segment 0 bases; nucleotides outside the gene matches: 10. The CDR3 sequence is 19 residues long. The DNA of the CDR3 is TGTGCCTGGAGTGTGTTCACAGGGGGTTCCCCCTCTGGGGCCAACGTCCTGACTTTC. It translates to CAWSVFTGGSPSGANVLTF.